The 27 T cell receptor beta chains below come from one sample, sequenced in a study of Ad26.COV2.S vaccination and SARS-CoV-2 variants. The data were produced by immunoSEQ multiplex PCR, yet TCRdb's version contains in-frame clones alone and is incomplete. The data hold about 180,000 clones, with around 85% observed a single time. The sequences come from peripheral blood, collected after recovery from COVID-19. The receptors originated from a human donor who had recovered from COVID-19.

The gene calls are TRBV11-2 and TRBJ2-2; 8 bases map to TRBD2. The CDR3 extends over 15 amino acids. Trimming at V came to 7 bases and at J to 2 bases, leaving 6 bases not matched to a gene. From germline, CDR1 is SGHAT and CDR2 FQNNGV. Here the CDR3 reads CASIRLALNTGELFF. The CDR3 DNA reads as TGTGCCAGCATCCGACTAGCGCTAAACACCGGGGAGCTGTTTTTT.

This chain connects TRBV5-8 to TRBJ1-5; D unclear. Deletions cut 4 bases from V and 4 bases from J, with 18 bases between. Germline V gives CDR1 SGHTS, CDR2 YDEGEE. This CDR3 spans 16 amino acids. CDR3 in DNA: TGTGCCAGCAGCCACGGAGGAACTGCTTCTAATCAGCCCCAGCATTTT. Protein: CASSHGGTASNQPQHF. Based on the CDR3 plus reference TRBV5-8 and TRBJ1-5, the full variable domain is EAGVTQSPTHLIKTRGQQATLRCSPISGHTSVYWYQQALGLGLQFLLWYDEGEERNRGNFPPRFSGRQFPNYSSELNVNALELEDSALYLCASSHGGTASNQPQHFGDGTRLSIL.

The chain couples TRBV6-1 to TRBJ2-1, with 9 bases fitting TRBD1. The V and J ends lost 3 bases and 3 bases, in that order; junction bases with no gene match: 6. Per germline, CDR1 MNHNS and CDR2 SASEGT. The CDR3 is 16 amino acids. The CDR3: CASSDGTGSLYNEQFF. CDR3 sequence (DNA): TGTGCCAGCAGTGATGGGACAGGGTCACTCTACAATGAGCAGTTCTTC.

The rearrangement joins TRBV3-1 (or the pseudogene TRBV3-2) to TRBJ1-1; 11 bases are shared with TRBD1. J was trimmed by 12 bases and V by 5 bases; bases with no gene match: 5. The V gene's germline CDR1 is LGHDT and CDR2 YNNKEL (reference sequence). This CDR3 spans 12 amino acids. In nucleotides, the CDR3 is TGTGCCAGCAGCTGGACAGGGGGCGCGACTTTCTTT. Protein: CASSWTGGATFF.

A word on this clone: The junction differs from germline at one of its ends, possibly a read error. The chain is built from TRBV2 and TRBJ2-7, with 8 positions matching TRBD1. The CDR3 sequence is 14 residues long. Per germline, CDR1 SNHLY and CDR2 FYNNEI. CDR3 loop: CASSYSGTGSSGTF. The CDR3 nucleotides read TGTGCCAGCAGTTACTCCGGGACAGGCTCTTCAGGGACTTTC.

V is TRBV29-1 and J is TRBJ2-3; 9 positions agree with TRBD1. Germline CDR1 reads SQVTM; CDR2 reads ANQGSEA. V was clipped by 4 bases and J by 2 bases; unmatched bases: 7. CDR3 size: 15 residues. The CDR3: CSVGGTGLPTDTQYF. CDR3 nucleotide sequence: TGCAGCGTTGGAGGGACAGGGCTCCCCACAGATACGCAGTATTTT.

The chain couples TRBV28 to TRBJ2-3; D possibly corresponds to TRBD1 (6 bases). Germline values: CDR1 MDHEN, CDR2 SYDVKM. The ends were cut back, 6 bases at V and 6 bases at J, with 16 bases in the middle. This CDR3 region has 14 residues. CDR3 bases: TGTGCCAGCAGCTTAGATCAACAGGGTGATACGCAGTATTTT. It encodes CASSLDQQGDTQYF.

This chain uses TRBV5-1 with TRBJ2-2; 8 bases are a match to TRBD2. CDR1 SGHRS and CDR2 YFSETQ come from the germline V gene. J lost 8 bases, V lost 5 bases, and 8 bases had no gene match. This CDR3 spans 14 amino acids. The CDR3, as DNA: TGCGCCAGCAGTCCCAGCGGGAGTTGGGGGGAGCTGTTTTTT. Protein product: CASSPSGSWGELFF.

This clone was seen a few times. The chain is built from TRBV29-1 and TRBJ1-1, with 11 nucleotides matching TRBD1. V dropped 6 bases and J dropped 10; count of bases not matched to a gene: 13. CDR1 and CDR2 from the germline V gene are SQVTM and ANQGSEA. This CDR3 region has 14 residues. The CDR3 DNA follows: TGCAGCGTCGCCTCCGGACAGGGGGCGTTTGGAGCTTTCTTT. Translation: CSVASGQGAFGAFF.

The V gene is TRBV11-3, the J gene TRBJ2-2; D might be TRBD2 (6 bases). V shed 1 base and J shed 1 base, with 7 bases lying between them. Germline loops: CDR1 SGHNT, CDR2 YENEEA. The CDR3 is 15 amino acids. For the CDR3, the DNA is TGTGCCAGCAGCTTAGTGCGGGGGAACACCGGGGAGCTGTTTTTT. Translating gives CASSLVRGNTGELFF. The variable domain in full, with the rest retrieved from reference TRBV11-3 and TRBJ2-2, is EAGVVQSPRYKIIEKKQPVAFWCNPISGHNTLYWYLQNLGQGPELLIRYENEEAVDDSQLPKDRFSAERLKGVDSTLKIQPAELGDSAVYLCASSLVRGNTGELFFGEGSRLTVL.

The gene calls are TRBV7-9 and TRBJ2-5; perhaps TRBD2 as D (5 bases). CDR3 length: 15 amino acids. Germline CDR1 is SEHNR and CDR2 is FQNEAQ (reference sequence). V lost 4 bases to trimming and J lost 2 bases, with 14 bases between them. Here the CDR3 reads CASSSVDGVQETQYF. CDR3 coding DNA: TGTGCCAGCAGCTCTGTTGACGGGGTACAAGAGACCCAGTACTTC.

V and J are TRBV6-6 and TRBJ2-7; D possibly corresponds to TRBD2 (5 bases). Trimming shortened V by 8 bases and J by 3 bases, and 11 bases separated the two germline ends. This CDR3 is 12 amino acids long. Per the germline V gene, CDR1 is MNHNY and CDR2 is SVGAGI (reference sequence). CDR3 nucleotide sequence: TGTGCCAGCCAGGCGGGTAACTACGAGCAGTACTTC. As protein: CASQAGNYEQYF.

The chain combines TRBV27 with TRBJ1-5, with 9 bases aligning to TRBD1. The CDR3 has 14 amino acids. Germline CDR1 MNHEY, CDR2 SMNVEV (reference sequence). The trim removed 6 bases at V and 1 base at J, leaving 1 base unmatched. CDR3 DNA: TGTGCCAGCAGGGACAGGGGAAGCAATCAGCCCCAGCATTTT. Protein sequence: CASRDRGSNQPQHF.

The chain's CDR3 is CATSLAPGDYNSPLHF. In nucleotides, the CDR3 is TGTGCCACCTCTCTCGCCCCAGGGGACTATAATTCACCCCTCCACTTT. The chain is built from TRBV15 and TRBJ1-6; D perhaps matches TRBD1 (6 bases). V lost 8 bases, J lost 3 bases, and 17 bases lay in between. The length of the CDR3 is 16 residues. Germline assignment: CDR1 LNHNV and CDR2 YYDKDF (reference sequence).

This clone has only a few counts. V gene TRBV25-1 combines with J gene TRBJ1-1, with a tentative D call TRBD1 (5 bases). With 6 bases removed from V and 2 bases from J, the gap between germline ends came to 13 bases. Germline V CDR1 and CDR2: MGHDK, SYGVNS. This CDR3 comprises 14 residues. CDR3 bases: TGTGCCAGCAGGCTGGACACAATAAACACTGAAGCTTTCTTT. It codes for CASRLDTINTEAFF.

J is TRBJ1-2 and V is TRBV29-1, with D possibly being TRBD1 (6 bases). Germline values: CDR1 SQVTM, CDR2 ANQGSEA. This CDR3 spans 13 amino acids. V dropped 4 bases and J dropped 0 bases, with 9 bases sitting between them. The CDR3 region has the DNA TGCAGCGTTGGCAGGGGTCCTAACTATGGCTACACCTTC. It codes for CSVGRGPNYGYTF.

The chain employs TRBV30 and TRBJ2-1, with TRBD1 identical over 10 bases. The CDR3 runs 14 residues. The trim removed 2 bases at V and 8 bases at J, leaving 6 bases unmatched. The germline gives CDR1 GTSNPN, CDR2 SVGIG (reference sequence). The CDR3 DNA sequence: TGTGCCTGGAGTTTCGGACAGGGGGTTGATGAGCAGTTCTTC. Its protein is CAWSFGQGVDEQFF.

Comments on this clone: The sample holds other DNA sequences that translate to the same CDR3. The J gene is TRBJ1-1, the V gene TRBV29-1; TRBD1 is a possible D gene (5 bases). Trimming took 2 bases from V and 5 from J, leaving 9 bases between them. CDR1 is SQVTM, CDR2 ANQGSEA, per germline. The CDR3 has 12 residues. The CDR3 here is CSVERGGTEAFF. The CDR3 nucleotides are TGCAGCGTTGAAAGGGGTGGGACTGAAGCTTTCTTT.

The V call is TRBV18, the J call TRBJ1-1; no clear D. CDR3 length: 14 residues. The V end lost 0 bases, the J end lost 4 bases, and 9 bases lay between the germline ends. Germline V gene data show CDR1 as KGHSH and CDR2 as LQKENI. The CDR3 spells CASSPPKGSTEAFF. DNA for the CDR3: TGTGCCAGCTCACCACCGAAGGGATCCACTGAAGCTTTCTTT.

The V and J genes are TRBV6-2 or TRBV6-3 and TRBJ2-4; TRBD2 matches at 9 bases. The germline V gene encodes CDR1 MNHEY and CDR2 SVGEGT. J was trimmed by 1 base and V by 0 bases; bases with no gene match: 10. The CDR3 loop spans 19 amino acids. CDR3 sequence reads: CASSYSSRREGAAKNIQYF. The CDR3 DNA is TGTGCCAGCAGTTACTCGAGCCGGCGGGAGGGTGCGGCCAAAAACATTCAGTACTTC.

CDR3 residues: CASSPGRDRGETQYF. The CDR3 bases are TGTGCCAGCAGTCCTGGTCGCGACAGGGGAGAGACCCAGTACTTC. The chain recombines TRBV6-6 with TRBJ2-5, with 8 bases matching TRBD1. CDR1 MNHNY and CDR2 SVGAGI come from the germline V gene (reference sequence). This CDR3 spans 15 amino acids. The V segment lost 5 bases and the J segment 4 bases; nucleotides outside the gene matches: 9.

CDR3 region: CASSSSPDRNYGYTF. The CDR3 DNA reads TGTGCCAGCAGCTCAAGCCCGGACAGGAACTATGGCTACACCTTC. The gene calls are TRBV13 and TRBJ1-2; TRBD1 aligns across 7 bases. Trimming at V came to 4 bases and at J to 2 bases, leaving 7 bases not matched to a gene. CDR1 is PRHDT and CDR2 is FYEKMQ in the germline V gene (reference sequence). This CDR3 spans 15 amino acids.

V and J are TRBV28 and TRBJ1-1; a possible D gene is TRBD1 (5 bases). The V gene's germline CDR1 is MDHEN and CDR2 SYDVKM. The CDR3 has 14 residues. V was shortened by 2 bases and J by 5 bases, with 12 bases between the two germline ends. This CDR3 is CASSLTSRGTEAFF. CDR3 nucleotides: TGTGCCAGCAGTTTAACAAGTAGGGGTACTGAAGCTTTCTTT. Based on the CDR3 plus reference TRBV28 and TRBJ1-1, the full variable domain is DVKVTQSSRYLVKRTGEKVFLECVQDMDHENMFWYRQDPGLGLRLIYFSYDVKMKEKGDIPEGYSVSREKKERFSLILESASTNQTSMYLCASSLTSRGTEAFFGQGTRLTVV.

This clone has only a few counts. This sequence joins TRBV6-1 and TRBJ2-1; possibly TRBD1 for D (7 bases). CDR1 and CDR2 (germline): MNHNS, SASEGT. Trimming left V 2 bases short and J 3 bases short, with 8 bases between. This CDR3 has 14 amino acids. The chain's CDR3 is CASSEQGGYNEQFF. The CDR3 DNA follows: TGTGCCAGCAGTGAACAGGGGGGCTACAATGAGCAGTTCTTC.

J is TRBJ1-1 and V is TRBV5-1; weak D call: TRBD1 (5 bases). Germline CDR1 is SGHRS and CDR2 is YFSETQ. Between the trimmed V and J ends, which lost 4 bases and 2 bases, there was a span of 9 bases. The CDR3 is 13 residues long. The CDR3 nucleotides are TGCGCCAGCAGCGGGGACGGCAACACTGAAGCTTTCTTT. It is translated as CASSGDGNTEAFF.

J is TRBJ1-2 and V is TRBV9; 10 bases align to TRBD1. This CDR3 contains 14 residues. CDR1 and CDR2 (germline): SGDLS, YYNGEE. Trimming cost V 4 bases and J 4 bases; bases outside gene matches: 4. The CDR3 coding sequence is TGTGCCAGCAGCTCCCGGGACAGGGGCTATGGCTACACCTTC. The encoded protein is CASSSRDRGYGYTF. The full variable domain, with the rest looked up from reference TRBV9 and TRBJ1-2, is DSGVTQTPKHLITATGQRVTLRCSPRSGDLSVYWYQQSLDQGLQFLIQYYNGEERAKGNILERFSAQQFPDLHSELNLSSLELGDSALYFCASSSRDRGYGYTFGSGTRLTVV.

Written as DNA, the CDR3 is TGTGCCAGCAGCTTGGGGTACCATACGGATCCTAACTATGGCTACACCTTC. Protein product: CASSLGYHTDPNYGYTF. The chain uses TRBV11-2 and TRBJ1-2; no clear D. V was cut by 3 bases and J by 0 bases, with 17 bases left in between. In germline, CDR1 is SGHAT, CDR2 FQNNGV. The CDR3 contains 17 residues.